Below are 4 T cell receptor beta chains sequenced from a single sample in a study of T cell responses to AZD1222 COVID-19 vaccine. Some clones are missing from TCRdb's copy, which holds only in-frame ones; the method was immunoSEQ multiplex PCR. In the table there are 75,000 to 95,000 clones, roughly 91% of which are singletons. Sequences were derived from peripheral blood, sampled on day 0 of MenACWY control vaccination. Receptors were obtained from an adult in good health.

This clone was seen only a few times. This chain joins TRBV10-3 and TRBJ1-5; D uncertain. The germline CDR1 and CDR2 sequences are ENHRY and SYGVKD. Between the trimmed V and J ends, which lost 0 bases and 3 bases, there was a span of 9 bases. This CDR3 comprises 15 residues. CDR3 nucleotides: TGTGCCATCAGTGAGTCGAGGCAACCCAATCAGCCCCAGCATTTT. Residues: CAISESRQPNQPQHF.

This rearrangement joins TRBV11-1 to TRBJ2-7; D gene uncertain. Trimming stripped 5 bases from V and 2 bases from J, with 16 bases between. CDR1 is SGHAT and CDR2 is FQDESV in the germline V gene (reference sequence). The CDR3 sequence is 15 residues long. CDR3 amino acids: CASSPAPEGAYEQYF. In nucleotides, the CDR3 is TGTGCCAGCAGCCCCGCCCCCGAAGGTGCCTACGAGCAGTACTTC.

As concerns this clone: Its ends do not fully match the called genes, so a read error is possible. The V call is TRBV7-7, the J call TRBJ2-1, with no clear D. Germline CDR1 SSHAT, CDR2 FNYEAQ (reference sequence). The CDR3 runs to 13 residues. The CDR3 here is CASSLAPQEEQFF. The CDR3 DNA follows: TGTGCTAGCAGCTTAGCTCCCCAGGAAGAGCAGTTCTTC.

V usage is TRBV27 and J usage is TRBJ1-6, with D hard to call. The CDR3 is 15 amino acids. V was pared by 6 bases and J by 8 bases, with 17 bases between. The germline gives CDR1 MNHEY, CDR2 SMNVEV (reference sequence). Here the CDR3 reads CASSQNGVVDSPLHF. Here the CDR3 DNA reads TGTGCCAGCAGCCAAAATGGCGTAGTAGATTCACCCCTCCACTTT.